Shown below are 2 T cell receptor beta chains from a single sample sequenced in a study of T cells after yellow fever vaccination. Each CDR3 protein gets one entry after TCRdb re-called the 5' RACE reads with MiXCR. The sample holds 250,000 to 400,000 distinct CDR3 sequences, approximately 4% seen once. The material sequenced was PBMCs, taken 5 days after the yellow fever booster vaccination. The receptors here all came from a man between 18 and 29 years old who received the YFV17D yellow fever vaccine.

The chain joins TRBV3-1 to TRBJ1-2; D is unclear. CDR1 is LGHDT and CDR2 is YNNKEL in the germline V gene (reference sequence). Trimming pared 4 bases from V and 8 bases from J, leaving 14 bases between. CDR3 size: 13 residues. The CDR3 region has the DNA TGTGCCAGCAGCCGCCTCGTGGGGAGCGGCTACACCTTC. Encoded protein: CASSRLVGSGYTF. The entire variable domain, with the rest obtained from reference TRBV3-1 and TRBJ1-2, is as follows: DTAVSQTPKYLVTQMGNDKSIKCEQNLGHDTMYWYKQDSKKFLKIMFSYNNKELIINETVPNRFSPKSPDKAHLNLHINSLELGDSAVYFCASSRLVGSGYTFGSGTRLTVV.

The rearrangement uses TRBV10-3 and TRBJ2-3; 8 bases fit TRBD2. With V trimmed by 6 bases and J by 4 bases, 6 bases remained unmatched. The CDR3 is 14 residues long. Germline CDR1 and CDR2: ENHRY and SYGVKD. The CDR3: CAIRPGLVSDTQYF. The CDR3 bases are TGTGCCATCAGACCGGGACTAGTCTCAGATACGCAGTATTTT.